This record concerns one T cell receptor beta chain sequence. This sample is drawn from a study of tumor-infiltrating lymphocytes in primary liver carcinoma. Across the study: Through surgical resection, the patients' primary liver carcinoma was treated. Male and female patients aged 30 to 69 years made up the cohort.

The template, 500 ng total RNA, yielded TCR beta cDNA made with a constant-region primer. Nested multiplex PCR, run for three rounds with slightly modified ARM-PCR, yielded TCR beta libraries. Primers for the first two PCR rounds were TRBV1-TRBV30 forward primers and a C-beta reverse primer (around 11 cycles per round). A single record per CDR3 protein comes from TCRdb applying MiXCR to the multiplex PCR reads. The sample contains approximately 300,000 distinct CDR3 sequences, over 55% of which appear only once. Unsorted whole blood served as the source of blood RNA, and germline DNA was extracted as well. Unmatched junction bases numbered 10, after V lost 10 bases and J lost 0 bases. The CDR3 covers 16 residues. CDR1 SNHLY and CDR2 FYNNEI come from the germline V gene.

This clonotype originated in a man aged 40-49 years with primary liver carcinoma and hepatitis B virus infection. The sequenced sample consisted of peripheral blood. This chain connects TRBV2 to TRBJ2-1, with 9 bases matching TRBD2. CDR3 bases: TGTGCCAACACCATGACTAGCGGAAGCTCCTACAATGAGCAGTTCTTC. Protein sequence: CANTMTSGSSYNEQFF.